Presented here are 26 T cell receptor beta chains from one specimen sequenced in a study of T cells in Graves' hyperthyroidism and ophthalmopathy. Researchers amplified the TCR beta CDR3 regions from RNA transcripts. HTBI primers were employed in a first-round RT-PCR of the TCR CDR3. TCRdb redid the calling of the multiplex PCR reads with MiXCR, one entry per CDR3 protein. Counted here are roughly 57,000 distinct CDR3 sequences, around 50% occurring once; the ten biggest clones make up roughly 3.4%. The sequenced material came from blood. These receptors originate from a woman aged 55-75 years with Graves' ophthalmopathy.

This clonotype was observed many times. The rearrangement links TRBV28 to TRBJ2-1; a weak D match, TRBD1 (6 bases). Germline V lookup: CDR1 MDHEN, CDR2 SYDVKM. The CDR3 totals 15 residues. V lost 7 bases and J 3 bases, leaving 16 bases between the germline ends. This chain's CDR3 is CASIPGVRGYNEQFF. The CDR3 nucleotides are TGTGCCAGCATACCAGGGGTTCGAGGCTACAATGAGCAGTTCTTC.

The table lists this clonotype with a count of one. The CDR3 is CASSVQGTGIGEGSKTQYF. CDR3 coding DNA: TGTGCCAGCAGCGTCCAGGGGACAGGGATCGGGGAGGGTTCGAAGACCCAGTACTTC. The rearrangement joins TRBV9 to TRBJ2-5; TRBD1 matches at 9 bases. V was clipped by 2 bases and J by 6 bases; unmatched bases: 20. Germline CDR1 reads SGDLS; CDR2 reads YYNGEE. The CDR3 extends over 19 amino acids.

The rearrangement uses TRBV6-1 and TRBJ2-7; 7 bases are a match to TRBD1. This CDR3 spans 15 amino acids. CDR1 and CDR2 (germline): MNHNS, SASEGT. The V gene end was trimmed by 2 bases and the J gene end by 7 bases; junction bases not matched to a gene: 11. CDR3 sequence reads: CASSELRGGIGEQYF. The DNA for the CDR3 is TGTGCCAGCAGTGAACTGCGAGGGGGCATAGGGGAGCAGTACTTC.

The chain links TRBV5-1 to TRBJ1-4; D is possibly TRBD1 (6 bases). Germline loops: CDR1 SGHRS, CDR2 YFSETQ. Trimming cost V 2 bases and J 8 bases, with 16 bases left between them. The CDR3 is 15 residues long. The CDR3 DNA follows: TGCGCCAGCAGCTTAAAACAGGGTCAGGAAGAAAAACTGTTTTTT. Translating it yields CASSLKQGQEEKLFF.

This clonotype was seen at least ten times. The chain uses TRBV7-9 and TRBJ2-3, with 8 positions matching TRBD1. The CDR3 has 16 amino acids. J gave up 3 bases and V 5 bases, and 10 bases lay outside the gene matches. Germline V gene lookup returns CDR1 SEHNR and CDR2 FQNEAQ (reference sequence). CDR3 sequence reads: CASSPRDRIGTDTQYF. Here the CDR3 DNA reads TGTGCCAGCAGCCCCCGGGACAGGATAGGGACAGATACGCAGTATTTT.

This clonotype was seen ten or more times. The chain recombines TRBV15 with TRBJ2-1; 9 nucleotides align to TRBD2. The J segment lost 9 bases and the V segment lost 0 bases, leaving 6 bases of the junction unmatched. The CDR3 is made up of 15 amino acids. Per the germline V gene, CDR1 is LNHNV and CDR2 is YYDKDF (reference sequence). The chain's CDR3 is CATSRDLLSGGEQFF. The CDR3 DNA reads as TGTGCCACCAGCAGAGATCTACTTAGCGGGGGTGAGCAGTTCTTC. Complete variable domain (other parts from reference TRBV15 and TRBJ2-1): DAMVIQNPRYQVTQFGKPVTLSCSQTLNHNVMYWYQQKSSQAPKLLFHYYDKDFNNEADTPDNFQSRRPNTSFCFLDIRSPGLGDTAMYLCATSRDLLSGGEQFFGPGTRLTVL.

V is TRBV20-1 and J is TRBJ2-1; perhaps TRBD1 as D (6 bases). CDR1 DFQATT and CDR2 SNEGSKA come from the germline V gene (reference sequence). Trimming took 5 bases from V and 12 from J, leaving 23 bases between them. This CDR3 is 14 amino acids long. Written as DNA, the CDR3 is TGCAGTGCTGATACAGGGTGGAGCACAGATACGCAGTTCTTC. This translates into CSADTGWSTDTQFF.

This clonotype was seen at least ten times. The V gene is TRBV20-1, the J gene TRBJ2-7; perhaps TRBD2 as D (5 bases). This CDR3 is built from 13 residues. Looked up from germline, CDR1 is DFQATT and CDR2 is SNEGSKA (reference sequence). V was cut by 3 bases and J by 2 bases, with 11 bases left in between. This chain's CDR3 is CSARETGTYEQYF. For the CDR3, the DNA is TGCAGTGCTAGGGAGACCGGGACCTACGAGCAGTACTTC.

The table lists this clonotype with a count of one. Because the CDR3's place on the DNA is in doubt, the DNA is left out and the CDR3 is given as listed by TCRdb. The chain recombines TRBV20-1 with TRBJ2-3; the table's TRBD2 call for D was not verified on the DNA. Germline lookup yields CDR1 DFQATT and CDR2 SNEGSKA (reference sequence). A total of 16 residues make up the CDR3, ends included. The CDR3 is CVLLCQRSPRGDTQYF.

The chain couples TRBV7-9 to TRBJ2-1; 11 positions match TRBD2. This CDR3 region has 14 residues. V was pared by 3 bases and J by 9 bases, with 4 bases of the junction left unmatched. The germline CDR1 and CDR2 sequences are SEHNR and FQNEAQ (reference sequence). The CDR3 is CASSLRLAGGEQFF. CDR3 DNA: TGTGCCAGCAGCTTGAGGCTAGCGGGAGGTGAGCAGTTCTTC.

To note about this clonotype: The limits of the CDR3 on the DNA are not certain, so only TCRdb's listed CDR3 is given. This chain's CDR3 is CASSLRAGPPTQETQYF. The J gene is TRBJ2-5, the V gene TRBV7-2; whether TRBD1, the table's D call, matches the DNA was not checked. The CDR3 contains 17 residues when both ends are counted. Looked up from germline, CDR1 is SGHTA and CDR2 is FQGNSA.

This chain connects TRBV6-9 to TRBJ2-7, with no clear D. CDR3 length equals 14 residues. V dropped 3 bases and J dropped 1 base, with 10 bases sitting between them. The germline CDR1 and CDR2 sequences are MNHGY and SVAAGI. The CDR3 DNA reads TGTGCCAGCAGTTACGAGGTGGGGTCCTACGAGCAGTACTTC. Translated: CASSYEVGSYEQYF.

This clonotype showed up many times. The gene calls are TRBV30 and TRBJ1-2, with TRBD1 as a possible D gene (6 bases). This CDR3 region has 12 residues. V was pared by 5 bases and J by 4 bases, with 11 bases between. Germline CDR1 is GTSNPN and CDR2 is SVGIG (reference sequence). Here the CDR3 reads CAWETGLYGYTF. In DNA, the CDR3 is TGTGCCTGGGAGACAGGCCTCTATGGCTACACCTTC.

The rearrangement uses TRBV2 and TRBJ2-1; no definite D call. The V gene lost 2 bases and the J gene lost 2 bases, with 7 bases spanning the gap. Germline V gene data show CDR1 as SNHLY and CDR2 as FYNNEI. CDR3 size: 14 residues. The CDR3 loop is CASSETVTYNEQFF. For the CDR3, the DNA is TGTGCCAGCAGTGAAACAGTAACCTACAATGAGCAGTTCTTC.

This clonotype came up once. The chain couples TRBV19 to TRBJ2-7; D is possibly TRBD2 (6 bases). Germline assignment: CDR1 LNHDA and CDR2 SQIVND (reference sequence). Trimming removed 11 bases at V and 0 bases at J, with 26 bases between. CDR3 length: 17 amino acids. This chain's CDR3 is CAWSVAGGRPFSYEQYF. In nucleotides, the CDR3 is TGTGCCTGGAGTGTGGCCGGGGGTAGACCCTTCTCCTACGAGCAGTACTTC.

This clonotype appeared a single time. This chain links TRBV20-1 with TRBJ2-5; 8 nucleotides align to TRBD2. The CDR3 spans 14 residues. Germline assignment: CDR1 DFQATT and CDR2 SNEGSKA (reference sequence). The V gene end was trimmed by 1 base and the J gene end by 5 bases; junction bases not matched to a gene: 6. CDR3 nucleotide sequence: TGCAGTGCTAGAGTCGGGGGGGCTGACGAGACCCAGTACTTC. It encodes CSARVGGADETQYF.

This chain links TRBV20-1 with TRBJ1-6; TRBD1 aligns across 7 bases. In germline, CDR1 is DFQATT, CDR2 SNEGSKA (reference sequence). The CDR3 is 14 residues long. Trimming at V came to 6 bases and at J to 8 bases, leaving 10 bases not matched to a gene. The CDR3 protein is CSAAQGDKDSPLHF. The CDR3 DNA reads TGCAGTGCAGCCCAGGGGGATAAGGATTCACCCCTCCACTTT.

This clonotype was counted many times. The CDR3 coding sequence is TGTGCCAGCAGTCCACGCCGGGGGGAGAATGAGCAGTTCTTC. Protein product: CASSPRRGENEQFF. The chain recombines TRBV7-2 with TRBJ2-1; 7 positions agree with TRBD2. CDR3 size: 14 residues. The germline V gene encodes CDR1 SGHTA and CDR2 FQGNSA. Trimming at V came to 6 bases and at J to 7 bases, leaving 9 bases not matched to a gene.

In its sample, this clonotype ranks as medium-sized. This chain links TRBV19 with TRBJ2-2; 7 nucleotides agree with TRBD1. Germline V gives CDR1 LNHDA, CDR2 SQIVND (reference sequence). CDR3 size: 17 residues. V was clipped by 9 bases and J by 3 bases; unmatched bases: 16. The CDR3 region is CASETTTGTEYTGELFF. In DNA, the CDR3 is TGTGCCAGCGAGACTACTACCGGGACAGAGTACACCGGGGAGCTGTTTTTT.

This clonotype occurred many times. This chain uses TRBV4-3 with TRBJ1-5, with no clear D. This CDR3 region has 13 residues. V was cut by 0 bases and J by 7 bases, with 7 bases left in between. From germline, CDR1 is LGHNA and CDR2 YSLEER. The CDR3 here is CASSQDGEQPQHF. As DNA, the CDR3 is TGCGCCAGCAGCCAAGATGGGGAGCAGCCCCAGCATTTT.

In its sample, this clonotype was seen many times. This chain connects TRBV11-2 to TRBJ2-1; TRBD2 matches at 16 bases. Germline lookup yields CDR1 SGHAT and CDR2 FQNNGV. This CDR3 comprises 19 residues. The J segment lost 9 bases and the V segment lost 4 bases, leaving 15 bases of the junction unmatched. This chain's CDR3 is CASSSSRGLAGGPAPEQFF. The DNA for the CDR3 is TGTGCCAGCAGCTCCAGTAGGGGACTAGCGGGAGGGCCGGCTCCTGAGCAGTTCTTC.

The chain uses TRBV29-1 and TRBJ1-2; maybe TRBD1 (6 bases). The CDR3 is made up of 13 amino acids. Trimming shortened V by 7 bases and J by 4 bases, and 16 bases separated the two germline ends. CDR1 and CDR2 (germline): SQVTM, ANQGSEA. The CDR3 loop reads CSGLDSESYGYTF. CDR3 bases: TGCAGCGGCTTGGACAGCGAGAGCTATGGCTACACCTTC.

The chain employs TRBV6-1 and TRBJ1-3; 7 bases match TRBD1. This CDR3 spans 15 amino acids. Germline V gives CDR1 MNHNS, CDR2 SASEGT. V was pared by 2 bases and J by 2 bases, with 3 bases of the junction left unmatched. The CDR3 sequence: CASSEKGTAGNTIYF. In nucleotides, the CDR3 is TGTGCCAGCAGTGAAAAGGGGACAGCTGGAAACACCATATATTTT.

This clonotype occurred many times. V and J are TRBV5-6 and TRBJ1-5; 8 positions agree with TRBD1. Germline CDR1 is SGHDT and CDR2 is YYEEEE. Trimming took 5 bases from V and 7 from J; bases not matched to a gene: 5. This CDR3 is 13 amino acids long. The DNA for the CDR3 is TGTGCCAGCAGTCCAGGGGGCGGCCAGCCCCAGCATTTT. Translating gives CASSPGGGQPQHF.

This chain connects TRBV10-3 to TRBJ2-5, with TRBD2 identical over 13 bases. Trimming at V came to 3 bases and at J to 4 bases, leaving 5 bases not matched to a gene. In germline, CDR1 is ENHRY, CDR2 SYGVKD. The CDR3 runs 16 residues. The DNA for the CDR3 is TGTGCCATCAGTGACGGGACTAGCGGGATTGGAGAGACCCAGTACTTC. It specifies CAISDGTSGIGETQYF.

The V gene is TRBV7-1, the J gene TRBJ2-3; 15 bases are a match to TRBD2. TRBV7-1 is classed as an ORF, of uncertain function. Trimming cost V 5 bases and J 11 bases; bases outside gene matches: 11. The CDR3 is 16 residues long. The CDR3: CASSPGLAGGLLGQYF. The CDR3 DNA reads TGTGCCAGCAGCCCGGGACTAGCGGGGGGACTACTTGGGCAGTATTTT.